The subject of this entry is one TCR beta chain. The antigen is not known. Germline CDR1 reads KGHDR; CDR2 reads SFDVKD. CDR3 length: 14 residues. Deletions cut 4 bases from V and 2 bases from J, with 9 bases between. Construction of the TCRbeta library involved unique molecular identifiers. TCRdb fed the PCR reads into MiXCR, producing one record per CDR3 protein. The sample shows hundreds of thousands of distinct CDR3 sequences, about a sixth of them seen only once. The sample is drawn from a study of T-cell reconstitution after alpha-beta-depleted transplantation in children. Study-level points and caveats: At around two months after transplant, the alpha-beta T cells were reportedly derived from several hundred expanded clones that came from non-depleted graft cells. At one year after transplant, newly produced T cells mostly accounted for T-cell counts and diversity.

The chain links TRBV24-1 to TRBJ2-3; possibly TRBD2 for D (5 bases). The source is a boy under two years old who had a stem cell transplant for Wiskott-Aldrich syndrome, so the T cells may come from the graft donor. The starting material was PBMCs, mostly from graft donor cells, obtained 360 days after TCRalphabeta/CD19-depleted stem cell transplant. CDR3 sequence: CATSEAVHTDTQYF. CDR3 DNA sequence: TGTGCCACCAGTGAAGCGGTTCACACAGATACGCAGTATTTT.